Below, 2 T cell receptor beta chains from the same sample are listed, as sequenced in a study of cytomegalovirus exposure and HLA in healthy donors. Data came from immunoSEQ multiplex PCR; TCRdb stores just in-frame clones and leaves some out. Among 150,000 to 200,000 clones listed, 75% to 90% were seen once. The sample comprised PBMCs. Receptors originate from a man in his late teens or twenties in good health and CMV-seropositive.

The chain uses TRBV11-3 and TRBJ2-1, with unresolved D. Trimming cost V 5 bases and J 0 bases, with 11 bases left between them. The V gene's germline CDR1 is SGHNT and CDR2 YENEEA. The CDR3 is made up of 15 amino acids. The CDR3: CASSPFTSSYNEQFF. CDR3 coding DNA: TGTGCCAGCAGCCCTTTTACGAGCTCCTACAATGAGCAGTTCTTC.

The chain employs TRBV5-1 and TRBJ2-7; 10 bases agree with TRBD2. The V gene end was trimmed by 5 bases and the J gene end by 0 bases; junction bases not matched to a gene: 5. Germline loops: CDR1 SGHRS, CDR2 YFSETQ. CDR3 size: 15 residues. CDR3 protein: CASRHASGSSYEQYF. In DNA, the CDR3 is TGCGCCAGCAGACACGCTAGCGGGAGCTCCTACGAGCAGTACTTC.